This T cell receptor beta chain was obtained from a study of T cell changes during pregnancy in multiple sclerosis. Method: immunoSEQ multiplex PCR; TCRdb's copy keeps in-frame clones and lacks some. This repertoire shows 37,000 or so clones, 89% found once; its top ten account for roughly 0.5%. The ends were cut back, 1 base at V and 5 bases at J, with 12 bases in the middle. Germline CDR1 reads SGHAT; CDR2 reads FQNNGV. This CDR3 has 15 residues. This clonotype was sampled from a female donor with multiple sclerosis, enrolled in a pregnancy study. Sequencing was performed on CD4+ T cells from peripheral blood mononuclear cells, taken in the first trimester of pregnancy. This sequence joins TRBV11-2 and TRBJ2-1, with D possibly being TRBD2 (5 bases). CDR3 in DNA: TGTGCCAGCAGCTTAGCTGAGAGGGCCCACAATGAGCAGTTCTTC. This gives the protein CASSLAERAHNEQFF.